This T cell receptor beta chain was sequenced for a study of CD8 T cells in Susac syndrome. Study summary: Patients with Susac syndrome, at blood draw, were therapy-naive, on corticosteroids, or on intravenous immunoglobulin alone. The study's findings and limits: In total CD8+ repertoires, about 16 Susac-specific public clones were found, and five or six in CD8+ TEMRA repertoires. Susac syndrome CD8+ repertoires were clonally expanded, most strongly in CD8+ TEMRA cells.

RNA amounts of roughly 0.45 to 1 ug underwent reverse transcription with random hexamers. TCRdb passed the immunoSEQ multiplex PCR reads through MiXCR, listing each CDR3 protein once. The sample records tens of thousands of distinct CDR3 sequences, approximately 96% being singletons. A remark on this clonotype: The antigen is unknown.

The source of this sequence is a human donor with Susac syndrome. The source material was CD8+ T cells from PBMCs.

The CDR3 loop is CASSFGAYNSPLHF. CDR3 bases: TGTGCCAGCAGTTTCGGGGCGTATAATTCACCCCTCCACTTT. The chain combines TRBV6-5 with TRBJ1-6, with a possible D match to TRBD1 (5 bases). The CDR3 extends over 14 amino acids. V lost 4 bases, J lost 4 bases, and 8 bases lay in between. In germline, CDR1 is MNHEY, CDR2 SVGAGI.